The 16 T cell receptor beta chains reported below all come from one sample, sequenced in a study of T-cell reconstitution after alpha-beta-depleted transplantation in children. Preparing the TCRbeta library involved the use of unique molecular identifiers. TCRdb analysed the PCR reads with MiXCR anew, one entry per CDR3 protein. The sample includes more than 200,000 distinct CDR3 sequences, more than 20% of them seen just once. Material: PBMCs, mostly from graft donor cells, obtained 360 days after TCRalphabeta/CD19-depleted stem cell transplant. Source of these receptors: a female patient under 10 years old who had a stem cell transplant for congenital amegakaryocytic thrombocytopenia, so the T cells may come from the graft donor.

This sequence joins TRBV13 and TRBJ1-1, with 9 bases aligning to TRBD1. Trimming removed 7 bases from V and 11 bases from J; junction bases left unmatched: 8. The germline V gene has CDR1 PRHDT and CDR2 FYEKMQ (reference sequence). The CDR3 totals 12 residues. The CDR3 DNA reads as TGTGCCAGCACGGGACAGGGTCCGTCGGCTTTCTTT. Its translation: CASTGQGPSAFF.

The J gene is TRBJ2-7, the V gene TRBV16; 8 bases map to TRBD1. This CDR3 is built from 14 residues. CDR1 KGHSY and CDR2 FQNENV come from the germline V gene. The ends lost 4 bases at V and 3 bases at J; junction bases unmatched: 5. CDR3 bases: TGTGCCAGCAGCCTTTCGGGACAGGTCTACGAGCAGTACTTC. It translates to CASSLSGQVYEQYF. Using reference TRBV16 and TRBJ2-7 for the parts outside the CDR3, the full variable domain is GEEVAQTPKHLVRGEGQKAKLYCAPIKGHSYVFWYQQVLKNEFKFLISFQNENVFDETGMPKERFSAKCLPNSPCSLEIQATKLEDSAVYFCASSLSGQVYEQYFGPGTRLTVT.

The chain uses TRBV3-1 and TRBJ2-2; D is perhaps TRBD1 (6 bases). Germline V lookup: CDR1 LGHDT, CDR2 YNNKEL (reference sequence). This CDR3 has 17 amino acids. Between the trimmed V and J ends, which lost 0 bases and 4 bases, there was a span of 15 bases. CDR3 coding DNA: TGTGCCAGCAGCCAAGATTTGGTACAGGGTTTCACCGGGGAGCTGTTTTTT. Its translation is CASSQDLVQGFTGELFF.

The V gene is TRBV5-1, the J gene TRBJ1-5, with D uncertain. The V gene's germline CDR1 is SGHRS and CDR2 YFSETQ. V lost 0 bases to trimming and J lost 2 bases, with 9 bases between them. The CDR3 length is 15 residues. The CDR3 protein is CASSLGRDGNQPQHF. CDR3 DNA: TGCGCCAGCAGCTTGGGCAGAGATGGCAATCAGCCCCAGCATTTT.

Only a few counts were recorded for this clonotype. The CDR3 reads CASSFRDRAFATNEKLFF. In nucleotides, the CDR3 is TGTGCCAGCAGTTTCCGGGATCGTGCCTTTGCAACTAATGAAAAACTGTTTTTT. V usage is TRBV6-5 and J usage is TRBJ1-4; D is undetermined. V was trimmed by 4 bases and J by 0 bases, leaving 18 bases between them. CDR3 length equals 18 residues. Germline CDR1 reads MNHEY; CDR2 reads SVGAGI.

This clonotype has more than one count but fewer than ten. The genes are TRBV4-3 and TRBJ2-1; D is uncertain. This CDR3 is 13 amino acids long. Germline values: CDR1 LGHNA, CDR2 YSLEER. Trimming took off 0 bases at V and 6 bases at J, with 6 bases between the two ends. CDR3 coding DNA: TGCGCCAGCAGCCAAGAGGCGACCAATGAGCAGTTCTTC. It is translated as CASSQEATNEQFF.

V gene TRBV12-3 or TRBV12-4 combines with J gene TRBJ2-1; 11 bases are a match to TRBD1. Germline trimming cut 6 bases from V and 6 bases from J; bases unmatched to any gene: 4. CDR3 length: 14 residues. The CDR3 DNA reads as TGTGCCAGCAGCATCGGGACAGGGGGCAATGAGCAGTTCTTC. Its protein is CASSIGTGGNEQFF.

CDR3 residues: CASSLDGTGAHEQFF. The CDR3 DNA follows: TGTGCCAGCAGCTTAGACGGGACAGGGGCTCATGAGCAGTTCTTC. The chain recombines TRBV11-2 with TRBJ2-1; 10 nucleotides agree with TRBD1. CDR1 SGHAT and CDR2 FQNNGV come from the germline V gene. V shed 0 bases and J 8 bases; nucleotides not matched to a gene: 4. The CDR3 totals 15 residues.

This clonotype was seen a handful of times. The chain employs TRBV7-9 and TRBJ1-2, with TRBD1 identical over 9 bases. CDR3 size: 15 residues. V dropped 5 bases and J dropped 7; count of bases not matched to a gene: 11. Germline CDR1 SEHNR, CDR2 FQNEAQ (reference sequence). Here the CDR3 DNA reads TGTGCCAGCAGCAGGCCATACAGGGGGCTAGGTGGCTACACCTTC. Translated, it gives CASSRPYRGLGGYTF.

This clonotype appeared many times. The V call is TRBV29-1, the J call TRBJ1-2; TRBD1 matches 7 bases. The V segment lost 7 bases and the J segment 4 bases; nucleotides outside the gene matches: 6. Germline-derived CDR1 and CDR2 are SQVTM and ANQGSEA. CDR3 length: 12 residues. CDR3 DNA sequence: TGCAGCGCCCAGGGACAGATCTATGGCTACACCTTC. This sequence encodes CSAQGQIYGYTF.

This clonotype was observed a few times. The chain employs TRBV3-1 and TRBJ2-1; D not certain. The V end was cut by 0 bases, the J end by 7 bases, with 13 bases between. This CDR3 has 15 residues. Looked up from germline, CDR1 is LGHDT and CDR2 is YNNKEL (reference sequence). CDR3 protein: CASSQDMGLGNEQFF. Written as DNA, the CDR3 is TGTGCCAGCAGCCAAGATATGGGGTTAGGGAATGAGCAGTTCTTC.

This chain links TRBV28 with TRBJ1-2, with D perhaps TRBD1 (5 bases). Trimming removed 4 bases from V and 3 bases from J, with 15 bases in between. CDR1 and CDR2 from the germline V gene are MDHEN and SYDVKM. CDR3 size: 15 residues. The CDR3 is CASSSGAGGHYGYTF. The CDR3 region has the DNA TGTGCCAGCAGTTCCGGGGCCGGAGGGCACTATGGCTACACCTTC.

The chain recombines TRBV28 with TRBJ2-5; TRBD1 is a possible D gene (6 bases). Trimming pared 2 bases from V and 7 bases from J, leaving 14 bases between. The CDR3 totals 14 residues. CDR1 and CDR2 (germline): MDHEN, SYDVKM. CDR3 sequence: CASSLQGKVGTQYF. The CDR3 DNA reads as TGTGCCAGCAGTTTACAGGGGAAGGTGGGGACCCAGTACTTC.

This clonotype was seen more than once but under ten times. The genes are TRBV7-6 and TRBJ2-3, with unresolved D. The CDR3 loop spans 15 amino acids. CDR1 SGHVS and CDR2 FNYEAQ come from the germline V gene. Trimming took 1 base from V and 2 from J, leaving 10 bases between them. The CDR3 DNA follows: TGTGCCAGCAGCTTAGGAACGCTTTCCACAGATACGCAGTATTTT. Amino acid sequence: CASSLGTLSTDTQYF. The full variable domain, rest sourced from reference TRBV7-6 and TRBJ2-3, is GAGVSQSPRYKVTKRGQDVALRCDPISGHVSLYWYRQALGQGPEFLTYFNYEAQQDKSGLPNDRFSAERPEGSISTLTIQRTEQRDSAMYRCASSLGTLSTDTQYFGPGTRLTVL.

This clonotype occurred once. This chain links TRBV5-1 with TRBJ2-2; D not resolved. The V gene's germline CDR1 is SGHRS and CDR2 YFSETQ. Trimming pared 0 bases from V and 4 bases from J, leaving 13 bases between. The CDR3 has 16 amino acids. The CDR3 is CASSLGAPSSTGELFF. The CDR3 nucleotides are TGCGCCAGCAGCTTGGGGGCCCCCTCGAGCACCGGGGAGCTGTTTTTT.

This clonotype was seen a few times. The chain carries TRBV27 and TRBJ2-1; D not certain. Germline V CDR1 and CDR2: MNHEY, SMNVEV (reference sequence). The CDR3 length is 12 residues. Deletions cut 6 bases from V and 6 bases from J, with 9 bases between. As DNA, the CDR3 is TGTGCCAGCAGCCAAATCGGCAATGAGCAGTTCTTC. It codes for CASSQIGNEQFF.